The 19 T cell receptor beta chains in this list originate from one sample, sequenced in a study of blood T cell repertoires in COVID-19. TCRdb keeps only in-frame clones here, not all; method: immunoSEQ multiplex PCR. The sample has 280,000 or so clones; 85% are singletons. Sequences were obtained from PBMCs or T cells enriched from blood (not recorded which). The receptor source for this set is a woman aged 50 to 60 who had recovered from COVID-19.

V usage is TRBV11-3 and J usage is TRBJ2-1; 8 nucleotides line up with TRBD2. V was clipped by 0 bases and J by 9 bases; unmatched bases: 10. Germline V lookup: CDR1 SGHNT, CDR2 YENEEA. The CDR3 extends over 16 amino acids. The CDR3 sequence: CASSLDKLAGPLEQFF. The CDR3 DNA reads TGTGCCAGCAGCTTAGACAAGCTAGCGGGCCCCCTTGAGCAGTTCTTC. The full variable domain, completed using reference TRBV11-3 and TRBJ2-1, is EAGVVQSPRYKIIEKKQPVAFWCNPISGHNTLYWYLQNLGQGPELLIRYENEEAVDDSQLPKDRFSAERLKGVDSTLKIQPAELGDSAVYLCASSLDKLAGPLEQFFGPGTRLTVL.

J is TRBJ2-3 and V is TRBV11-2; D perhaps matches TRBD2 (5 bases). Per germline, CDR1 SGHAT and CDR2 FQNNGV. Trimming shortened V by 3 bases and J by 4 bases, and 14 bases separated the two germline ends. The CDR3 has 15 amino acids. The chain's CDR3 is CASSFSSPAPDTQYF. The CDR3 nucleotides are TGTGCCAGCAGCTTTTCTAGCCCGGCCCCAGATACGCAGTATTTT.

This chain connects TRBV4-2 to TRBJ2-7; 9 positions match TRBD2. Germline V gene lookup returns CDR1 LGHNA and CDR2 YNFKEQ. The V gene end was trimmed by 2 bases and the J gene end by 7 bases; junction bases not matched to a gene: 9. This CDR3 region has 15 residues. The CDR3 reads CASSQSAGGNPEQYF. The CDR3 DNA follows: TGTGCCAGCAGCCAATCGGCGGGGGGGAATCCGGAGCAGTACTTC.

This rearrangement joins TRBV5-6 to TRBJ1-5, with D unclear. V lost 1 base and J 0 bases, leaving 14 bases between the germline ends. The germline V gene encodes CDR1 SGHDT and CDR2 YYEEEE. This CDR3 is built from 17 residues. This chain's CDR3 is CASSLTGSSYSNQPQHF. In nucleotides, the CDR3 is TGTGCCAGCAGCTTGACCGGGAGCAGCTATAGCAATCAGCCCCAGCATTTT.

The chain employs TRBV28 and TRBJ1-2; D might be TRBD1 (6 bases). V was cut by 4 bases and J by 5 bases, with 8 bases left in between. The CDR3 is 12 residues long. Germline loops: CDR1 MDHEN, CDR2 SYDVKM. The CDR3 bases are TGTGCCAGCAGTTCTGGACAGTATGGCTACACCTTC. This encodes CASSSGQYGYTF.

In its sample, this clone was seen once. The J gene is TRBJ2-1, the V gene TRBV3-1 (or the pseudogene TRBV3-2); 9 bases line up with TRBD2. CDR3 length: 15 residues. J was trimmed by 3 bases and V by 5 bases; bases with no gene match: 5. Germline V gene lookup returns CDR1 LGHDT and CDR2 YNNKEL (reference sequence). CDR3 sequence: CASSERRGGYNEQFF. CDR3 sequence (DNA): TGTGCCAGCAGCGAGAGGCGGGGGGGCTACAATGAGCAGTTCTTC.

The rearrangement joins TRBV7-6 to TRBJ2-1; weak D call: TRBD1 (6 bases). Germline V gene lookup returns CDR1 SGHVS and CDR2 FNYEAQ. The CDR3 contains 16 residues. V lost 0 bases and J 7 bases, leaving 16 bases between the germline ends. The CDR3 DNA reads TGTGCCAGCAGCTTAGCTCAGGGGCGTGGGACGAATGAGCAGTTCTTC. This encodes CASSLAQGRGTNEQFF.

The rearrangement joins TRBV5-1 to TRBJ1-2, with TRBD1 matching over 7 bases. The J segment lost 3 bases and the V segment lost 0 bases, leaving 5 bases of the junction unmatched. In germline, CDR1 is SGHRS, CDR2 YFSETQ. This CDR3 is 15 amino acids long. The CDR3 coding sequence is TGCGCCAGCAGCTTGGGACAGGGCGTCGACTATGGCTACACCTTC. Amino acid sequence: CASSLGQGVDYGYTF.

This chain joins TRBV27 and TRBJ1-6; no clear D gene. Trimming took off 0 bases at V and 11 bases at J, with 14 bases between the two ends. The CDR3 spans 15 residues. The germline CDR1 and CDR2 sequences are MNHEY and SMNVEV (reference sequence). CDR3 DNA sequence: TGTGCCAGCAGTTTATCGTACGGGGTTGGTACACCCCTCCACTTT. This sequence encodes CASSLSYGVGTPLHF.

The gene calls are TRBV3-1 (or the pseudogene TRBV3-2) and TRBJ2-2, with D perhaps TRBD1 (5 bases). Germline lookup yields CDR1 LGHDT and CDR2 YNNKEL (reference sequence). Deletions cut 4 bases from V and 6 bases from J, with 9 bases between. The CDR3 is made up of 13 amino acids. The CDR3 sequence: CASSRRDPGELFF. The CDR3 DNA follows: TGTGCCAGCAGCCGCAGGGATCCCGGGGAGCTGTTTTTT.

This chain links TRBV10-3 with TRBJ1-5, with 7 bases aligning to TRBD1. J gave up 3 bases and V 4 bases, and 9 bases lay outside the gene matches. CDR1 is ENHRY and CDR2 is SYGVKD in the germline V gene. This CDR3 comprises 16 residues. CDR3 sequence reads: CAISVQDRTVNQPQHF. The DNA of the CDR3 is TGTGCCATCAGTGTCCAGGACAGGACTGTCAATCAGCCCCAGCATTTT.

CDR3 DNA: TGTGCCGGTAAGACAGTCTATGGCTACACCTTC. It specifies CAGKTVYGYTF. V usage is TRBV6-5 and J usage is TRBJ1-2; perhaps TRBD1 as D (5 bases). The CDR3 is made up of 11 amino acids. Germline loops: CDR1 MNHEY, CDR2 SVGAGI. Trimming shortened V by 11 bases and J by 4 bases, and 11 bases separated the two germline ends.

The V call is TRBV19, the J call TRBJ2-1; no definite D call. CDR3 length equals 11 residues. CDR1 and CDR2 from the germline V gene are LNHDA and SQIVND (reference sequence). Trimming left V 2 bases short and J 15 bases short, with 11 bases between. The CDR3 DNA sequence: TGTGCCAGTAGTATACTCCCCTTTCTGTTCTTC. It translates to CASSILPFLFF.

This clone appeared once. The chain has TRBV5-1 and TRBJ1-4; D gene unclear. Germline V lookup: CDR1 SGHRS, CDR2 YFSETQ. This CDR3 is 14 amino acids long. Trimming removed 2 bases from V and 4 bases from J, with 9 bases in between. This CDR3 is CASSFRSGNEKLFF. The DNA for the CDR3 is TGCGCCAGCAGCTTTAGAAGTGGTAATGAAAAACTGTTTTTT. The full variable domain, completed using reference TRBV5-1 and TRBJ1-4, is KAGVTQTPRYLIKTRGQQVTLSCSPISGHRSVSWYQQTPGQGLQFLFEYFSETQRNKGNFPGRFSGRQFSNSRSEMNVSTLELGDSALYLCASSFRSGNEKLFFGSGTQLSVL.

The chain combines TRBV11-2 with TRBJ1-3; 7 nucleotides line up with TRBD1. CDR3 length equals 13 residues. CDR1 and CDR2 from the germline V gene are SGHAT and FQNNGV. J lost 4 bases, V lost 5 bases, and 2 bases had no gene match. CDR3 region: CASSRTGGNTIYF. In nucleotides, the CDR3 is TGTGCCAGCAGCAGGACAGGCGGAAACACCATATATTTT.

The J gene is TRBJ2-7, the V gene TRBV6-5; perhaps TRBD1 as D (6 bases). This CDR3 spans 15 amino acids. Germline CDR1 reads MNHEY; CDR2 reads SVGAGI. Trimming stripped 3 bases from V and 1 base from J, with 13 bases between. The CDR3 spells CASSYRDTKSYEQYF. Written as DNA, the CDR3 is TGTGCCAGCAGTTATCGGGACACGAAATCCTACGAGCAGTACTTC.

J is TRBJ2-7 and V is TRBV4-2, with a possible D match to TRBD2 (6 bases). This CDR3 has 18 amino acids. Germline CDR1 reads LGHNA; CDR2 reads YNFKEQ. Trimming shortened V by 0 bases and J by 0 bases, and 18 bases separated the two germline ends. The chain's CDR3 is CASSQDLADVSSSYEQYF. The CDR3 DNA is TGTGCCAGCAGCCAAGATTTAGCGGATGTTTCTAGCTCCTACGAGCAGTACTTC.

This chain uses TRBV19 with TRBJ1-3; a weak D match, TRBD1 (5 bases). CDR3 length equals 13 residues. Deletions cut 10 bases from V and 0 bases from J, with 10 bases between. In germline, CDR1 is LNHDA, CDR2 SQIVND (reference sequence). The CDR3 spells CATTTVSGNTIYF. Written as DNA, the CDR3 is TGTGCCACCACGACAGTCTCTGGAAACACCATATATTTT.

The count of this clone is one. V gene TRBV7-4 combines with J gene TRBJ1-2; D might be TRBD1 (6 bases). The CDR3 loop spans 15 amino acids. V lost 5 bases and J 0 bases, leaving 13 bases between the germline ends. Germline V gives CDR1 SGHVT, CDR2 SQSDAQ. The CDR3 is CASSGSGETNYGYTF. The CDR3 nucleotides read TGTGCCAGCAGCGGATCAGGGGAAACTAACTATGGCTACACCTTC. Complete variable domain (other parts from reference TRBV7-4 and TRBJ1-2): GAGVSQSPRYKVAKRGRDVALRCDSISGHVTLYWYRQTLGQGSEVLTYSQSDAQRDKSGRPSGRFSAERPERSVSTLKIQRTEQGDSAVYLCASSGSGETNYGYTFGSGTRLTVV.